This paragraph reports one T cell receptor (beta chain). The record originates from a study of blood T cell repertoires in COVID-19. Across the whole study: The United States, Italy and Spain were the sources of the acute and convalescent COVID-19 samples.

Trimming took off 6 bases at V and 1 base at J, with 13 bases between the two ends. Germline V gene lookup returns CDR1 MNHEY and CDR2 SMNVEV (reference sequence). The CDR3 loop spans 15 amino acids. Cohorts were assigned according to the clinical history that participants reported. A COVID-19 case was met by exposed participants within 2 weeks before study entry. Methods used by the authors: It was from reference gene primer amplification that nucleated cell counts were estimated. Produced via immunoSEQ multiplex PCR; TCRdb's table is partial and in-frame only. V and J calls and clone size are those listed in that table; D and trimming were worked out from the DNA. The sample records around 190,000 clones, 84% being singletons.

J is TRBJ2-1 and V is TRBV27, with D perhaps matching TRBD1 (6 bases). The origin of this receptor is a woman under 40 who had been exposed to COVID-19. Source material: PBMCs or T cells enriched from blood (not recorded which). The CDR3 sequence is CASRSRTVSYNEQFF. The CDR3 region has the DNA TGTGCCAGCAGATCCAGGACAGTTTCCTACAATGAGCAGTTCTTC.